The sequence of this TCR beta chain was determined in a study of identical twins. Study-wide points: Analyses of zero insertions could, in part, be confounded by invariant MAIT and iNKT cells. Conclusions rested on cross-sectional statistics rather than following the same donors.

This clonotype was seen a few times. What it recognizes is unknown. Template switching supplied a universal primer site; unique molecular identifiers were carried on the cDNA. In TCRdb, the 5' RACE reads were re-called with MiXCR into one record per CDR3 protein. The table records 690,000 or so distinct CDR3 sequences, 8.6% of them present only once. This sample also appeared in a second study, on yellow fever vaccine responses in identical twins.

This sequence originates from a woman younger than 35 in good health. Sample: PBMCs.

CDR3 nucleotides: TGCAGCGTTGAAGGGTTGGCCGAAGGGCAGTTCTTC. Its translation is CSVEGLAEGQFF. The chain employs TRBV29-1 and TRBJ2-1; unclear D gene. The V end was cut by 1 base, the J end by 12 bases, with 13 bases between. The CDR3 contains 12 residues. Per germline, CDR1 SQVTM and CDR2 ANQGSEA.